This T cell receptor beta chain is drawn from a study of T cells in Graves' hyperthyroidism and ophthalmopathy. In the study overall: Any treatment followed the collection of peripheral blood at initial diagnosis. General observations from the study: Most clonotypes expanded in the thyroid (above 0.001) were also present in blood.

Hyperthyroidism in the patients, aged 18 to 65, was newly diagnosed and under 2 months in duration. Fresh peripheral blood, less than 11 ml of it, supplied the PBMCs. Regions amplified from RNA transcripts were the TCR beta CDR3 regions. A first-round RT-PCR of the TCR CDR3 used the HTBI primer set. TCRdb redid the calling of the multiplex PCR reads with MiXCR, one entry per CDR3 protein. Here the sample spans 90,000 to 120,000 distinct CDR3 sequences, approximately 15% being singletons. The CDR3 runs 19 residues. Germline values: CDR1 SEHNR, CDR2 FQNEAQ (reference sequence). J was trimmed by 4 bases and V by 1 base; bases with no gene match: 10. This clonotype occurred a few times. Its target is unknown.

The receptor's source is a woman aged 45 to 65 with Graves' hyperthyroidism. Material for sequencing was blood. This rearrangement joins TRBV7-9 to TRBJ2-2, with 12 bases aligning to TRBD2. The CDR3 region has the DNA TGTGCCAGCAGCTTAGGTTCCCCTAGCGGGAGGGCCGGCACCGGGGAGCTGTTTTTT. Protein: CASSLGSPSGRAGTGELFF.